The clone carrying this T cell receptor beta chain was counted only a few times. Antigen: not known. The sample is drawn from a study of cytomegalovirus exposure and HLA in healthy donors. Whole-study context: A previous analysis identified approximately 120 million unique TCR beta sequences derived from around 200 million T cells. Findings and caveats of the study: The investigators catalogued 150 or so TCR beta chains as cytomegalovirus-associated.

The CDR3 totals 16 residues. CDR1 is SQVTM and CDR2 is ANQGSEA in the germline V gene. Trimming at V came to 4 bases and at J to 6 bases, leaving 5 bases not matched to a gene. PCR employed 60 Vbeta and 13 Jbeta primers. Sequencing was performed with immunoSEQ multiplex PCR; in TCRdb, only in-frame clones are kept and a portion is missing. The repertoire holds approximately 90,000 clones, with less than 65% as singletons. This receptor was obtained from a woman aged 25 to 39 in good health and CMV-seronegative. Sequencing was done on a sample of PBMCs. This chain uses TRBV29-1 with TRBJ2-2, with TRBD2 matching 16 bases. CDR3: CSVGGTSGRAAGELFF. CDR3 sequence (DNA): TGCAGCGTTGGGGGGACTAGCGGGAGGGCCGCCGGGGAGCTGTTTTTT.